The rows below give T cell receptor beta chains drawn from one sample of a study of CXCR3-negative and CXCR3-positive naive CD8 T cells. Each CDR3 protein gets one entry in TCRdb, which reprocessed the 5' RACE reads and gives no DNA. This sample's table reports under 75,000 distinct CDR3 sequences. Specimen: naive CXCR3+ CD8+ T cells from blood. All receptors come from a human donor in good health. Some clones in this sample may be carry-over from other donors' samples. The CDR3 runs from the conserved cysteine through the conserved F or W.

>TRBV7-3|15|TRBJ2-3
CASSFRDGPSDTQYF
>TRBV25-1|14|TRBJ2-5
CASSLLTSRETQYF
>TRBV25-1|15|TRBJ2-7
CASSVGQGVVAEQYF
>TRBV14|14|TRBJ2-2
CASSHLDLTGELFF
>TRBV14|16|TRBJ2-1
CASSPPGYSSYNEQFF
>TRBV10-3|11|TRBJ2-7
CAIRQGHEQYF
>TRBV24-1|14|TRBJ1-2
CATSEAGTVYGYTF
>TRBV19|15|TRBJ2-2
CASSQGQGRAGELFF
>TRBV7-8|16|TRBJ2-7
CASSLRTSGSGYEQYF
>TRBV7-9|13|TRBJ1-2
CASSPGLPYGYTF
>TRBV7-9|15|TRBJ1-6
CASSAEQGIGSPLHF
>TRBV29-1|14|TRBJ2-2
CSVEDPGNTGELFF
>TRBV29-1|12|TRBJ1-4
CSVDFNSEKLFF
>TRBV6-2/TRBV6-3|17|TRBJ2-3
CASSYSMERGDTDTQYF
>TRBV29-1|14|TRBJ2-1
CSVELAGVYNEQFF
>TRBV25-1|15|TRBJ1-1
CASSHPGGRNTEAFF
>TRBV7-9|18|TRBJ2-1
CASSLLRDWGGSYNEQFF
>TRBV20-1|14|TRBJ2-1
CSARGLAINNEQFF
>TRBV28|15|TRBJ2-3
CASSVNSGITDTQYF
>TRBV28|15|TRBJ2-7
CASSLDGIGTYEQYF
>TRBV12-3/TRBV12-4|14|TRBJ2-1
CASSLVGPLNEQFF
>TRBV7-3|13|TRBJ1-1
CASSLTGRTEAFF
>TRBV10-3|12|TRBJ1-1
CAISALNTEAFF
>TRBV7-9|14|TRBJ2-5
CASTSRGNQETQYF
>TRBV20-1|16|TRBJ2-7
CSARDLGGGDSYEQYF
>TRBV20-1|14|TRBJ2-7
CSLSEDRAVNEQYF
>TRBV19|16|TRBJ1-5
CASSIGDRELKQPQHF
>TRBV9|18|TRBJ2-4
CASSVTSGGSLTKNIQYF
>TRBV5-1|13|TRBJ2-7
CASSTGQANEQYF
>TRBV12-3/TRBV12-4|19|TRBJ2-5
CASSSSLQGTYMGQETQYF
>TRBV7-9|17|TRBJ1-5
CASSRTGVKSYDQPQHF
>TRBV6-6|13|TRBJ1-6
CAWRGTENSPLHF
>TRBV6-2/TRBV6-3|14|TRBJ1-5
CASGGQGWDQPQHF
>TRBV9|15|TRBJ1-1
CASSGPAWENTEAFF
>TRBV11-3|15|TRBJ2-2
CASSVGGENTGELFF
>TRBV29-1|14|TRBJ2-3
CSVEAGGGTDTQYF
>TRBV7-9|13|TRBJ2-7
CASSLEASGSRNF
>TRBV28|14|TRBJ2-7
CASSFISELDEQYF
>TRBV27|14|TRBJ2-1
CASTAGPPDNEQFF